The rows below give T cell receptor beta chains drawn from one sample of a study of cytomegalovirus exposure and HLA in healthy donors. Measured with immunoSEQ multiplex PCR; TCRdb has only the in-frame clones, and not every one. The table shows more than 150,000 clones, with around 81% occurring only once. Sequencing used PBMCs. Receptor source: a woman aged 18-35 years in good health and CMV-seropositive. The CDR3 runs from the conserved cysteine through the conserved F or W. The order of the fields is V gene, J gene, clone size, D gene, CDR3 protein, CDR3 DNA. D genes are given only for firm matches. The size of a clone is reported for some rows only, either as once, few or many, or as a class for expanded clones.

TRBV28,TRBJ2-7,-,TRBD2,CASRVAGRQYF,TGTGCCAGCAGAGTAGCGGGTAGGCAGTACTTC
TRBV7-2,TRBJ2-1,-,-,CASTLTLGGFGGGQFF,TGTGCCAGCACCCTAACCCTCGGCGGGTTCGGGGGTGGGCAGTTCTTC
TRBV7-9,TRBJ2-7,-,TRBD2,CASSISPLGGFANEQYF,TGTGCCAGCAGCATCTCCCCCCTCGGGGGGTTCGCCAACGAGCAGTACTTC
TRBV15,TRBJ2-3,-,-,CATSRVWTGTDTQYF,TGTGCCACCAGCAGAGTCTGGACTGGTACAGATACGCAGTATTTT
TRBV2,TRBJ1-1,-,-,CASPRDGGDTEAFF,TGTGCCAGCCCGAGGGACGGGGGAGACACTGAAGCTTTCTTT
TRBV11-2,TRBJ1-4,few,-,CASSDLGIGGEKLFF,TGTGCCAGCAGCGACCTCGGGATAGGGGGAGAAAAACTGTTTTTT
TRBV11-2,TRBJ2-5,-,TRBD2,CASRSIAGGLEETQYF,TGTGCCAGCAGATCCATAGCGGGGGGATTGGAGGAGACCCAGTACTTC
TRBV9,TRBJ1-3,-,-,CASSVGGGGGNTIYF,TGTGCCAGCAGCGTAGGGGGGGGCGGCGGAAACACCATATATTTT
TRBV7-2,TRBJ2-3,-,-,CASSLNGQPRGDTQYF,TGTGCCAGCAGCTTAAACGGACAGCCGAGGGGAGATACGCAGTATTTT
TRBV9,TRBJ1-1,-,TRBD1,CASSVGQGGTEAFF,TGTGCCAGCAGCGTAGGCCAGGGGGGCACTGAAGCTTTCTTT
TRBV9,TRBJ1-1,few,-,CASSVGTVNTEAFF,TGTGCCAGCAGCGTAGGGACAGTGAACACTGAAGCTTTCTTT
TRBV5-4,TRBJ1-2,-,-,CASSLISTGANYGYTF,TGTGCCAGCAGCTTGATTTCTACAGGTGCTAACTATGGCTACACCTTC
TRBV7-2,TRBJ2-1,-,TRBD1,CASSSRTGGTDEQFF,TGTGCCAGCAGCTCCCGGACAGGGGGCACGGATGAGCAGTTCTTC
TRBV9,TRBJ2-1,-,-,CASSVPFGAGPGTYNEQFF,TGTGCCAGCAGCGTCCCCTTCGGGGCGGGGCCCGGTACTTACAATGAGCAGTTCTTC
TRBV7-3,TRBJ1-6,-,-,CASSSGPDRRNSPLHF,TGTGCCAGCAGCTCCGGGCCGGACAGACGAAATTCACCCCTCCACTTT
TRBV7-2,TRBJ2-6,-,-,CASSPSNSGANVLTF,TGTGCCAGCAGCCCTAGTAATTCTGGGGCCAACGTCCTGACTTTC
TRBV4-1,TRBJ2-2,few,-,CASSPLRDNTGELFF,TGCGCCAGCAGCCCCCTCAGGGATAATACCGGGGAGCTGTTTTTT
TRBV15,TRBJ1-6,-,-,CATSRTLYRADNSPLHF,TGTGCCACCAGCAGAACCCTCTACAGGGCCGATAATTCACCCCTCCACTTT
TRBV28,TRBJ1-2,-,-,CASSTPGGNYGYTF,TGTGCCAGCAGTACCCCGGGGGGTAACTATGGCTACACCTTC
TRBV9,TRBJ1-1,once,-,CASSPGPNTEAFF,TGTGCCAGCAGCCCGGGTCCGAACACTGAAGCTTTCTTT
TRBV28,TRBJ1-2,-,TRBD1,CASRSGGPDYGYTF,TGTGCCAGCAGGTCAGGGGGACCGGACTATGGCTACACCTTC
TRBV4-3,TRBJ2-3,-,TRBD2,CASSQDTSGRTDTQYF,TGCGCCAGCAGCCAAGATACTAGCGGGCGCACAGATACGCAGTATTTT
TRBV2,TRBJ2-3,-,-,CASSEPEDTDTQYF,TGTGCCAGCAGTGAGCCTGAGGACACAGATACGCAGTATTTT
TRBV5-6,TRBJ2-5,-,-,CASSLGDSEVPYF,TGTGCCAGCAGCTTAGGTGACTCCGAGGTGCCGTACTTC
TRBV2,TRBJ1-1,-,-,CAELTGMNTEAFF,TGTGCCGAACTGACAGGTATGAACACTGAAGCTTTCTTT
TRBV6-1,TRBJ1-1,-,-,CASSEDNLNTEAFF,TGTGCCAGCAGCGAGGACAACTTGAACACTGAAGCTTTCTTT
TRBV18,TRBJ1-2,-,-,CASSPSGEGYGYTF,TGTGCCAGCTCACCGTCCGGGGAAGGCTATGGCTACACCTTC
TRBV5-1,TRBJ1-1,-,-,CASSPRGGINTEAFF,TGCGCCAGCAGTCCTAGGGGGGGAATTAACACTGAAGCTTTCTTT
TRBV6-6,TRBJ2-3,once,-,CASSYSSAGATGTQYF,TGTGCCAGCAGTTACTCGAGTGCGGGGGCCACAGGAACGCAGTATTTT
TRBV6-6,TRBJ1-2,-,-,CATTTGYGYTF,TGTGCCACCACAACGGGCTATGGCTACACCTTC
TRBV15,TRBJ1-2,-,-,CATSRDLSNYGYTF,TGTGCCACCAGCAGAGATCTAAGCAACTATGGCTACACCTTC
TRBV7-6,TRBJ2-3,-,TRBD2,CASSLAGGTDTQYF,TGTGCCAGCAGCTTGGCGGGGGGTACAGATACGCAGTATTTT
TRBV7-2,TRBJ1-2,once,TRBD1,CASSPQTGRDGYTF,TGTGCCAGCAGCCCCCAGACAGGGCGTGATGGCTACACCTTC
TRBV5-4,TRBJ2-6,-,-,CASSWGVSGANGLTF,TGTGCCAGCAGCTGGGGGGTCTCTGGGGCCAACGGCCTGACTTTC
TRBV5-6,TRBJ1-2,few,TRBD1,CASSSGQPYGYTF,TGTGCCAGCAGCTCGGGACAGCCCTATGGCTACACCTTC
TRBV19,TRBJ2-1,-,TRBD2,CASSMGGSSYNEQFF,TGTGCCAGTAGTATGGGCGGGAGCTCCTACAATGAGCAGTTCTTC
TRBV7-3,TRBJ2-7,few,TRBD1,CASSWGTGRDEQYF,TGTGCCAGCAGCTGGGGGACAGGGAGGGACGAGCAGTACTTC
TRBV19,TRBJ1-1,-,-,CASSSGHQNTEAFF,TGTGCCAGTAGTTCGGGACACCAGAACACTGAAGCTTTCTTT
TRBV2,TRBJ1-1,-,TRBD1,CASSIRQGAITEAFF,TGTGCCAGCAGTATCAGACAGGGGGCGATAACTGAAGCTTTCTTT
TRBV4-3,TRBJ1-1,-,-,CASSQRGEGTEAFF,TGCGCCAGCAGTCAACGGGGGGAGGGCACTGAAGCTTTCTTT
TRBV11-2,TRBJ2-6,-,TRBD2,CASTLTGGWSSGANVLTF,TGTGCCAGCACCTTAACGGGGGGTTGGAGCTCTGGGGCCAACGTCCTGACTTTC
TRBV7-3,TRBJ2-5,-,-,CASSLSLQQETQYF,TGTGCCAGCAGCTTAAGTTTGCAGCAAGAGACCCAGTACTTC
TRBV10-3,TRBJ2-5,-,-,CAISDPGPKGERETQYF,TGTGCCATCAGTGATCCGGGGCCTAAGGGGGAGCGGGAGACCCAGTACTTC
TRBV7-3,TRBJ2-5,once,-,CASSSTRGETQYF,TGTGCCAGCAGCTCGACGAGAGGAGAGACCCAGTACTTC
TRBV19,TRBJ2-1,-,TRBD2,CASSIRAGGPNEQFF,TGTGCCAGTAGTATACGGGCGGGGGGGCCAAATGAGCAGTTCTTC
TRBV7-8,TRBJ2-1,-,TRBD1,CASSSRIFTGGAYNEQFF,TGTGCCAGCAGCTCCCGCATCTTTACAGGGGGCGCCTACAATGAGCAGTTCTTC
TRBV7-6,TRBJ2-1,-,-,CASSFHRGEQFF,TGTGCCAGCAGCTTTCATCGAGGTGAGCAGTTCTTC
TRBV4-2,TRBJ2-3,-,-,CASSQDQVGGAPTDTQYF,TGTGCCAGCAGCCAAGATCAGGTTGGAGGGGCCCCGACAGATACGCAGTATTTT
TRBV28,TRBJ2-7,-,-,CASRAGRLNSGEQYF,TGTGCCAGCAGGGCAGGCAGGTTAAATTCTGGCGAGCAGTACTTC
TRBV6-1,TRBJ2-3,-,-,CASSDRQTTDTQYF,TGTGCCAGCAGTGACCGACAGACCACAGATACGCAGTATTTT
TRBV4-2,TRBJ2-5,few,TRBD1,CASSQLQGAGETQYF,TGTGCCAGCAGCCAGCTACAGGGGGCGGGGGAGACCCAGTACTTC
TRBV29-1,TRBJ2-5,few,TRBD1,CSVLWTGKETQYF,TGCAGCGTTCTCTGGACAGGGAAAGAGACCCAGTACTTC
TRBV9,TRBJ2-3,-,TRBD2,CASSAGRSGLAGGTDTQYF,TGTGCCAGCAGCGCCGGGCGATCGGGACTAGCGGGGGGCACAGATACGCAGTATTTT
TRBV7-9,TRBJ2-5,-,-,CASSLLLGGETQYF,TGTGCCAGCAGCTTATTATTGGGCGGGGAGACCCAGTACTTC
TRBV2,TRBJ2-7,-,TRBD1,CASSHVPGQRSSEQYF,TGTGCCAGCAGCCACGTCCCGGGACAGCGTTCGTCCGAGCAGTACTTC
TRBV29-1,TRBJ1-2,-,-,CSVDRGANYGYTF,TGCAGCGTTGACAGGGGAGCCAACTATGGCTACACCTTC
TRBV19,TRBJ2-1,-,-,CASSTQGSSYNEQFF,TGTGCCAGTAGTACTCAGGGGAGCTCCTACAATGAGCAGTTCTTC
TRBV28,TRBJ2-2,-,TRBD1,CASKVAGQGLSVGTGELFF,TGTGCCAGCAAGGTTGCCGGACAGGGTCTTTCGGTAGGCACCGGGGAGCTGTTTTTT
TRBV6-1,TRBJ2-3,few,TRBD1,CASSGTGGFSTDTQYF,TGTGCCAGCAGTGGGACAGGGGGTTTTAGCACAGATACGCAGTATTTT
TRBV4-2,TRBJ1-2,-,TRBD1,CASSQEGIQGNYGYTF,TGTGCCAGCAGCCAAGAGGGGATACAGGGGAACTATGGCTACACCTTC